Shown below are 30 T cell receptor beta chains from a single sample sequenced in a study of blood T cell repertoires in COVID-19 (TCRdb year 2020). The library was generated by the immunoSEQ multiplex PCR assay. Entries here come from immuneACCESS through TCRdb and include only in-frame sequences with V and J called. Some clones fail to appear in such tables; in the studies checked, an unresolved V gene covers under half of the shortfall, and the cause of the remainder is unknown. For this sample there are 200,000 to 250,000 clones; about four fifths appear just once. The top ten constitute less than 3.5% of the sample. The sample consisted of peripheral blood. These receptors originate from a woman aged 18 to 35 with acute or convalescent COVID-19.

This clone occurred a few times. V is TRBV30 and J is TRBJ1-1, with D possibly being TRBD1 (6 bases). The CDR3 totals 12 residues. The V and J ends lost 4 bases and 6 bases respectively, with 12 bases between them. The germline CDR1 and CDR2 sequences are GTSNPN and SVGIG (reference sequence). CDR3 loop: CAWNGGAAEAFF. The CDR3 bases are TGTGCCTGGAATGGGGGGGCCGCTGAAGCTTTCTTT.

The chain uses TRBV11-2 and TRBJ1-4; tentative D call: TRBD1 (6 bases). This CDR3 has 17 residues. Germline loops: CDR1 SGHAT, CDR2 FQNNGV. V lost 3 bases and J lost 0, with 14 bases in between. The chain's CDR3 is CASSLGAGKTTNEKLFF. CDR3 nucleotides: TGTGCCAGCAGCTTGGGGGCAGGGAAGACAACTAATGAAAAACTGTTTTTT.

This chain links TRBV30 with TRBJ1-1, with D perhaps matching TRBD1 (5 bases). The germline V and J ends were trimmed by 4 bases and 4 bases, with 13 bases remaining between them. CDR1 GTSNPN and CDR2 SVGIG come from the germline V gene (reference sequence). The CDR3 covers 13 residues. Here the CDR3 reads CAWTDRGGTEAFF. For the CDR3, the DNA is TGTGCCTGGACCGACCGGGGGGGCACTGAAGCTTTCTTT.

The chain uses TRBV4-1 and TRBJ2-7, with 12 positions matching TRBD1. Germline V CDR1 and CDR2: MGHRA, YSYEKL. V was clipped by 0 bases and J by 9 bases; unmatched bases: 3. The CDR3 loop spans 14 amino acids. Here the CDR3 DNA reads TGCGCCAGCAGCCAAGAAGGGACAGGGGGCGGGCAGTACTTC. The encoded protein is CASSQEGTGGGQYF.

The chain uses TRBV7-2 and TRBJ2-5, with 7 bases aligning to TRBD2. Germline V gene sequence: CDR1 SGHTA, CDR2 FQGNSA. There are 17 residues in the CDR3. J lost 6 bases, V lost 2 bases, and 15 bases had no gene match. CDR3 nucleotide sequence: TGTGCCAGCAGCTTACATGAGCGGGGTGTATTCGGGAAGACCCAGTACTTC. Encoded protein: CASSLHERGVFGKTQYF.

The V call is TRBV5-1, the J call TRBJ2-1, with D unclear. This CDR3 is built from 15 residues. The V and J ends lost 0 bases and 6 bases respectively, with 13 bases between them. The germline gives CDR1 SGHRS, CDR2 YFSETQ. The CDR3 coding sequence is TGCGCCAGCAGCTTGGCCCGACTCGATCTCAATGAGCAGTTCTTC. Residues: CASSLARLDLNEQFF. The entire variable domain, with the rest obtained from reference TRBV5-1 and TRBJ2-1, is as follows: KAGVTQTPRYLIKTRGQQVTLSCSPISGHRSVSWYQQTPGQGLQFLFEYFSETQRNKGNFPGRFSGRQFSNSRSEMNVSTLELGDSALYLCASSLARLDLNEQFFGPGTRLTVL.

This clone was observed a few times. The rearrangement joins TRBV19 to TRBJ1-1, with 8 bases lining up with TRBD1. Germline values: CDR1 LNHDA, CDR2 SQIVND (reference sequence). After removal of 5 bases from V and 1 base from J, the junction contained 9 bases not matched to a gene. The CDR3 is 16 residues long. This chain's CDR3 is CASSARQGRTNTEAFF. The DNA of the CDR3 is TGTGCCAGTAGTGCCCGACAGGGGCGGACGAACACTGAAGCTTTCTTT. Based on the CDR3 plus reference TRBV19 and TRBJ1-1, the full variable domain is DGGITQSPKYLFRKEGQNVTLSCEQNLNHDAMYWYRQDPGQGLRLIYYSQIVNDFQKGDIAEGYSVSREKKESFPLTVTSAQKNPTAFYLCASSARQGRTNTEAFFGQGTRLTVV.

The chain links TRBV19 to TRBJ1-4; TRBD1 aligns across 7 bases. The V gene's germline CDR1 is LNHDA and CDR2 SQIVND (reference sequence). This CDR3 comprises 15 residues. The trim removed 7 bases at V and 5 bases at J, leaving 10 bases unmatched. As DNA, the CDR3 is TGTGCCAGTAAGACTCCCGGGACAGCAAATGAAAAACTGTTTTTT. Amino acid sequence: CASKTPGTANEKLFF. Full variable domain (rest looked up from reference TRBV19 and TRBJ1-4): DGGITQSPKYLFRKEGQNVTLSCEQNLNHDAMYWYRQDPGQGLRLIYYSQIVNDFQKGDIAEGYSVSREKKESFPLTVTSAQKNPTAFYLCASKTPGTANEKLFFGSGTQLSVL.

This clone was seen a few times. The chain recombines TRBV7-2 with TRBJ2-5; 9 nucleotides agree with TRBD1. This CDR3 has 14 amino acids. The V gene end was trimmed by 5 bases and the J gene end by 5 bases; junction bases not matched to a gene: 6. In germline, CDR1 is SGHTA, CDR2 FQGNSA. In DNA form, the CDR3 reads TGTGCCAGCAGCGCAGGACAGGGGTGGGAGACCCAGTACTTC. As protein: CASSAGQGWETQYF. Drawing the rest from reference TRBV7-2 and TRBJ2-5, the complete variable domain is GAGVSQSPSNKVTEKGKDVELRCDPISGHTALYWYRQSLGQGLEFLIYFQGNSAPDKSGLPSDRFSAERTGGSVSTLTIQRTQQEDSAVYLCASSAGQGWETQYFGPGTRLLVL.

The rearrangement links TRBV3-1 (or the pseudogene TRBV3-2) to TRBJ2-1; 7 bases fit TRBD2. The CDR3 extends over 16 amino acids. The ends lost 4 bases at V and 0 bases at J; junction bases unmatched: 6. Looked up from germline, CDR1 is LGHDT and CDR2 is YNNKEL (reference sequence). The CDR3 DNA follows: TGTGCCAGCAGCCGAGTAGCGGGCAGCTCCTACAATGAGCAGTTCTTC. Its protein is CASSRVAGSSYNEQFF.

CDR3 region: CATSSYTSWSSYNEQFF. In DNA form, the CDR3 reads TGTGCCACCAGCAGTTATACTAGCTGGAGCTCCTACAATGAGCAGTTCTTC. The chain couples TRBV15 to TRBJ2-1; the D gene is possibly TRBD2 (6 bases). The CDR3 runs to 17 residues. Per germline, CDR1 LNHNV and CDR2 YYDKDF (reference sequence). The ends were cut back, 3 bases at V and 0 bases at J, with 15 bases in the middle. The full variable domain, in which reference TRBV15 and TRBJ2-1 provide the parts outside the CDR3, is DAMVIQNPRYQVTQFGKPVTLSCSQTLNHNVMYWYQQKSSQAPKLLFHYYDKDFNNEADTPDNFQSRRPNTSFCFLDIRSPGLGDTAMYLCATSSYTSWSSYNEQFFGPGTRLTVL.

The V and J genes are TRBV7-9 and TRBJ1-1; D not certain. Germline assignment: CDR1 SEHNR and CDR2 FQNEAQ (reference sequence). Deletions cut 5 bases from V and 4 bases from J, with 14 bases between. The CDR3 is made up of 14 amino acids. The DNA for the CDR3 is TGTGCCAGCAGCCCCCAGACGGGAGGCACTGAAGCTTTCTTT. This codes for CASSPQTGGTEAFF.

The chain couples TRBV6-4 to TRBJ2-4, with 11 bases lining up with TRBD1. Germline CDR1 MRHNA, CDR2 SNTAGT. V was clipped by 6 bases and J by 5 bases; unmatched bases: 6. The CDR3 length is 15 residues. DNA for the CDR3: TGTGCCAGCAGCCCCGGGACAGGGGGTGAAAACATTCAGTACTTC. Its translation: CASSPGTGGENIQYF.

This rearrangement joins TRBV4-1 to TRBJ1-1; D gene unclear. Trimming cost V 0 bases and J 2 bases, with 10 bases left between them. Germline V gives CDR1 MGHRA, CDR2 YSYEKL. This CDR3 comprises 15 residues. The CDR3 here is CASSQESAYNTEAFF. The DNA for the CDR3 is TGCGCCAGCAGCCAAGAGAGTGCGTATAACACTGAAGCTTTCTTT.

This clone was seen a handful of times. The chain links TRBV30 to TRBJ1-1, with D possibly being TRBD1 (5 bases). CDR3 length: 13 residues. From germline, CDR1 is GTSNPN and CDR2 SVGIG (reference sequence). V gave up 1 base and J gave up 4 bases, with 10 bases separating them. The CDR3 nucleotides are TGTGCCTGGAGTGGGAGGGGAGTCACTGAAGCTTTCTTT. This encodes CAWSGRGVTEAFF. Variable domain in full (rest from reference TRBV30 and TRBJ1-1): SQTIHQWPATLVQPVGSPLSLECTVEGTSNPNLYWYRQAAGRGLQLLFYSVGIGQISSEVPQNLSASRPQDRQFILSSKKLLLSDSGFYLCAWSGRGVTEAFFGQGTRLTVV.

This clone showed up just a few times. V usage is TRBV5-1 and J usage is TRBJ1-3; 10 bases map to TRBD1. The CDR3 contains 16 residues. Looked up from germline, CDR1 is SGHRS and CDR2 is YFSETQ. With 4 bases clipped from V and 4 bases from J, the junction kept 8 bases outside the gene matches. The CDR3 loop is CASSDQGQGVGNTIYF. CDR3 nucleotide sequence: TGCGCCAGCAGCGATCAAGGACAGGGGGTCGGAAACACCATATATTTT.

The chain combines TRBV5-1 with TRBJ2-7, with D possibly matching TRBD1 (6 bases). The V end lost 1 base, the J end lost 0 bases, and 20 bases lay between the germline ends. The CDR3 is made up of 18 amino acids. Germline assignment: CDR1 SGHRS and CDR2 YFSETQ. The CDR3 DNA sequence: TGCGCCAGCAGCTTGACCATAGACAGGCCCAGGAGCTCCTACGAGCAGTACTTC. The encoded protein is CASSLTIDRPRSSYEQYF.

This clone was picked up a small number of times. The chain carries TRBV5-1 and TRBJ2-2, with D tentatively TRBD2 (5 bases). This CDR3 region has 16 residues. Germline V gives CDR1 SGHRS, CDR2 YFSETQ. The V gene lost 5 bases and the J gene lost 4 bases, with 18 bases spanning the gap. The CDR3 sequence is CASRTGVRGSTGELFF. CDR3 sequence (DNA): TGCGCCAGCAGGACTGGAGTCCGGGGATCCACCGGGGAGCTGTTTTTT.

This clone appeared a few times. The chain couples TRBV15 to TRBJ1-4; the match to TRBD1 covers 9 bases. Germline trimming cut 0 bases from V and 7 bases from J; bases unmatched to any gene: 12. There are 18 residues in the CDR3. The germline V gene encodes CDR1 LNHNV and CDR2 YYDKDF (reference sequence). CDR3 region: CATSRDSNTGTGSEKLFF. DNA of the CDR3: TGTGCCACCAGCAGAGATTCCAATACCGGGACAGGGAGTGAAAAACTGTTTTTT. The whole variable domain, filled in from reference TRBV15 and TRBJ1-4, reads DAMVIQNPRYQVTQFGKPVTLSCSQTLNHNVMYWYQQKSSQAPKLLFHYYDKDFNNEADTPDNFQSRRPNTSFCFLDIRSPGLGDTAMYLCATSRDSNTGTGSEKLFFGSGTQLSVL.

In nucleotides, the CDR3 is TGTGCCAGCAGCCCGCTTACGGGCAGGGGCTATGGCTACACCTTC. It codes for CASSPLTGRGYGYTF. V gene TRBV11-2 combines with J gene TRBJ1-2, with a tentative D call TRBD1 (6 bases). The CDR3 covers 15 residues. The germline V and J ends were trimmed by 5 bases and 4 bases, with 17 bases remaining between them. Germline CDR1 and CDR2: SGHAT and FQNNGV.

The J gene is TRBJ2-2, the V gene TRBV9; no firm D call. Looked up from germline, CDR1 is SGDLS and CDR2 is YYNGEE. This CDR3 has 13 amino acids. V was shortened by 0 bases and J by 7 bases, with 7 bases between the two germline ends. CDR3 DNA: TGTGCCAGCAGCGTAGCCCTAGTCGGGGAGCTGTTTTTT. Protein product: CASSVALVGELFF.

J is TRBJ2-1 and V is TRBV6-2 or TRBV6-3, with 7 positions matching TRBD1. There are 17 residues in the CDR3. Germline values: CDR1 MNHEY, CDR2 SVGEGT. Unmatched junction bases numbered 15, after V lost 2 bases and J lost 8 bases. CDR3 in DNA: TGTGCCAGCAGTTACGCTAATATTAGAGGGGGCCGGGATGAGCAGTTCTTC. Translation gives CASSYANIRGGRDEQFF.

V is TRBV7-2 and J is TRBJ2-5, with TRBD2 identical over 7 bases. The trim removed 7 bases at V and 2 bases at J, leaving 7 bases unmatched. CDR3 length: 14 amino acids. The germline CDR1 and CDR2 sequences are SGHTA and FQGNSA. The DNA for the CDR3 is TGTGCCAGCACCCTAGGGACTATACAAGAGACCCAGTACTTC. Protein product: CASTLGTIQETQYF.

The V gene is TRBV20-1, the J gene TRBJ1-2; TRBD1 aligns across 7 bases. Looked up from germline, CDR1 is DFQATT and CDR2 is SNEGSKA (reference sequence). Germline trimming cut 3 bases from V and 2 bases from J; bases unmatched to any gene: 21. The CDR3 extends over 19 amino acids. Here the CDR3 reads CSASLAVTGQTWPNYGYTF. The CDR3 nucleotides read TGCAGTGCTAGTCTCGCAGTGACGGGACAGACATGGCCCAACTATGGCTACACCTTC.

The genes are TRBV7-3 and TRBJ2-1; 7 positions agree with TRBD2. From germline, CDR1 is SGHTA and CDR2 FQGTGA. J gave up 4 bases and V 5 bases, and 11 bases lay outside the gene matches. The CDR3 covers 16 residues. The CDR3 sequence is CASSPPPSGGYNEQFF. CDR3 DNA sequence: TGTGCCAGCAGCCCACCGCCTAGCGGAGGTTACAATGAGCAGTTCTTC. Full variable domain (outside the CDR3, taken from reference TRBV7-3 and TRBJ2-1): GAGVSQTPSNKVTEKGKYVELRCDPISGHTALYWYRQSLGQGPEFLIYFQGTGAADDSGLPNDRFFAVRPEGSVSTLKIQRTERGDSAVYLCASSPPPSGGYNEQFFGPGTRLTVL.

This sequence joins TRBV7-2 and TRBJ1-1, with 8 positions matching TRBD1. CDR1 and CDR2 from the germline V gene are SGHTA and FQGNSA. The ends lost 2 bases at V and 2 bases at J; junction bases unmatched: 4. The CDR3 sequence is 15 residues long. CDR3 coding DNA: TGTGCCAGCAGCTTATGGACAGGGAGTAACACTGAAGCTTTCTTT. Its translation is CASSLWTGSNTEAFF.

This chain joins TRBV12-5 and TRBJ2-2, with 8 bases lining up with TRBD2. J lost 6 bases, V lost 6 bases, and 9 bases had no gene match. The germline V gene encodes CDR1 LGHNT and CDR2 FRNRAP. This CDR3 comprises 15 residues. The CDR3 loop is CASGAGLGTSGELFF. In DNA form, the CDR3 reads TGTGCTAGTGGAGCGGGACTAGGAACTTCCGGGGAGCTGTTTTTT.

The rearrangement uses TRBV30 and TRBJ2-7; perhaps TRBD1 as D (7 bases). This CDR3 comprises 17 residues. Trimming stripped 4 bases from V and 4 bases from J, with 26 bases between. Germline values: CDR1 GTSNPN, CDR2 SVGIG (reference sequence). This CDR3 is CAWNQGGGIYVSYEQYF. Written as DNA, the CDR3 is TGTGCCTGGAACCAAGGGGGCGGGATATATGTCTCGTACGAGCAGTACTTC.

The genes are TRBV7-9 and TRBJ2-4; a possible D gene is TRBD2 (6 bases). The CDR3 sequence is 14 residues long. Germline V gives CDR1 SEHNR, CDR2 FQNEAQ (reference sequence). V was pared by 4 bases and J by 1 base, with 8 bases between. In nucleotides, the CDR3 is TGTGCCAGCAGCTCGGGACTCGCCAAAAACATTCAGTACTTC. It translates to CASSSGLAKNIQYF.

The CDR3 sequence: CASSSIANTEAFF. Here the CDR3 DNA reads TGTGCCAGCAGCTCCATAGCGAACACTGAAGCTTTCTTT. This rearrangement joins TRBV7-9 to TRBJ1-1; D is unclear. The ends were cut back, 4 bases at V and 1 base at J, with 7 bases in the middle. This CDR3 has 13 amino acids. The germline gives CDR1 SEHNR, CDR2 FQNEAQ (reference sequence).